The 3 T cell receptor beta chains below all came from one sample that was sequenced in a study of cytomegalovirus exposure and HLA in healthy donors. The PCR had 60 Vbeta and 13 Jbeta primers. Assay used: immunoSEQ multiplex PCR; TCRdb lists only in-frame clones, some missing. The profile shows roughly 150,000 clones, around 79% of them singletons. The specimen was PBMCs. The receptors come from a man between 18 and 35 years old in good health and CMV-seronegative.

V usage is TRBV4-1 and J usage is TRBJ2-5; 9 positions match TRBD2. CDR3 length equals 15 residues. CDR1 is MGHRA and CDR2 is YSYEKL in the germline V gene. Trimming cost V 0 bases and J 4 bases; bases outside gene matches: 3. In DNA, the CDR3 is TGCGCCAGCAGCCAAGATCTACTAGCGGGAGAGACCCAGTACTTC. Translated, it gives CASSQDLLAGETQYF.

The chain couples TRBV9 to TRBJ2-5; tentatively, D is TRBD1 (6 bases). The tail of the sequence fits TRBJ2-7 better, so the J call may be wrong. CDR1 is SGDLS and CDR2 is YYNGEE in the germline V gene. The CDR3 is 15 residues long. The CDR3 DNA reads as TGTGCCAGCAGCGTAGGGGACACGACAAACTACGAGCAGTACTTC. Protein sequence: CASSVGDTTNYEQYF.

The rearrangement links TRBV5-1 to TRBJ2-2, with 10 positions matching TRBD2. Looked up from germline, CDR1 is SGHRS and CDR2 is YFSETQ. V was clipped by 4 bases and J by 6 bases; unmatched bases: 6. CDR3 length: 15 residues. The CDR3 nucleotides read TGCGCCAGCAGCCAACTAGCGGGAACCTCCGGGGAGCTGTTTTTT. Protein: CASSQLAGTSGELFF.